This TCR beta chain originates from a study of T cell responses to AZD1222 COVID-19 vaccine. Broader study findings: Donors skewed white British and female; clonal diversity was possibly underestimated. A reported finding is that nearly half of spike-specific TCRs target unmutated variant regions. Dominant CD4 TCR responses targeted spike regions 160-218 and 743-854.

The CDR3 loop spans 13 amino acids. V lost 9 bases and J lost 0; bases outside the gene matches: 3. Germline V gene lookup returns CDR1 KGHDR and CDR2 SFDVKD. TCRdb keeps only in-frame clones here, not all; method: immunoSEQ multiplex PCR. This sample carries 52,000 or so clones, roughly 85% of them seen once, and the ten largest clones take about 21%. With regard to this clone: Its antigen is undetermined.

The sample consisted of peripheral blood, taken on day 0 of MenACWY control vaccination. This sequence was found in an adult in good health. The rearrangement joins TRBV24-1 to TRBJ1-2; 7 bases are shared with TRBD1. This CDR3 reads CATRDSANYGYTF. DNA for the CDR3: TGTGCCACCCGGGACAGCGCTAACTATGGCTACACCTTC.